This T cell receptor beta chain is drawn from a study of T cell changes during pregnancy in multiple sclerosis. Repertoires were generated with immunoSEQ multiplex PCR, while TCRdb's copy carries only in-frame clones and drops some. Of 85,000 to 130,000 clones in the sample, more than 90% were seen once. Trimming cost V 4 bases and J 2 bases; bases outside gene matches: 5. The CDR3 has 17 amino acids. Germline lookup yields CDR1 SGDLS and CDR2 YYNGEE. The chain is built from TRBV9 and TRBJ2-5, with 16 positions matching TRBD2. This clonotype was obtained from a female donor with multiple sclerosis, enrolled in a pregnancy study. This specimen consisted of peripheral blood, obtained in the second trimester of pregnancy. The CDR3 region is CASSFGTSGRGQETQYF. The CDR3 nucleotides are TGTGCCAGCAGCTTCGGGACTAGCGGGAGGGGGCAAGAGACCCAGTACTTC.